This T cell receptor (beta chain) came from a study of blood T cell repertoires in COVID-19. Across the study: COVID-19 samples from acute and convalescent phases originated in the United States, Italy and Spain. The analysed material was cDNA or gDNA that came from T cells, B-cell-depleted T cells, or PBMCs.

V lost 0 bases and J lost 4; bases outside the gene matches: 5. Germline V CDR1 and CDR2: GTSNPN, SVGIG (reference sequence). This CDR3 is 14 amino acids long. How the authors handled the data: Estimated nucleated cell counts came from reference gene primer amplification. Measured with immunoSEQ multiplex PCR; TCRdb has only the in-frame clones, and not every one. V, J and clone size were drawn from that table, and D and trimming were deduced from the DNA. The sample shows about 50,000 clones, 84% of them seen only once. The sequencing sample was made of peripheral blood. The chain carries TRBV30 and TRBJ1-2, with 7 nucleotides matching TRBD1. This clonotype was obtained from an older man with active COVID-19. The chain's CDR3 is CAWSVFRGSYGYTF. The DNA for the CDR3 is TGTGCCTGGAGTGTGTTCAGGGGGAGCTATGGCTACACCTTC. Full variable domain (remainder filled in from reference TRBV30 and TRBJ1-2): SQTIHQWPATLVQPVGSPLSLECTVEGTSNPNLYWYRQAAGRGLQLLFYSVGIGQISSEVPQNLSASRPQDRQFILSSKKLLLSDSGFYLCAWSVFRGSYGYTFGSGTRLTVV.